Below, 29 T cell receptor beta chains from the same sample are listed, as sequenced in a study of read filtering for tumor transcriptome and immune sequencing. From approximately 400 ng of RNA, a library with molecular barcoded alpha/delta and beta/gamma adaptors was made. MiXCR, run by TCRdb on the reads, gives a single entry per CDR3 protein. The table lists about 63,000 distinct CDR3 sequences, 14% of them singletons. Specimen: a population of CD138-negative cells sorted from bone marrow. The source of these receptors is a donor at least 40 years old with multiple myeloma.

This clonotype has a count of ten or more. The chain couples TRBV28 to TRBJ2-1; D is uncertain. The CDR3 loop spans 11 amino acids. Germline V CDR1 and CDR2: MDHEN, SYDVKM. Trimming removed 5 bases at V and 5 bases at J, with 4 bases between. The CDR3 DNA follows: TGTGCCAGCAGTATCAACAATGAGCAGTTCTTC. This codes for CASSINNEQFF.

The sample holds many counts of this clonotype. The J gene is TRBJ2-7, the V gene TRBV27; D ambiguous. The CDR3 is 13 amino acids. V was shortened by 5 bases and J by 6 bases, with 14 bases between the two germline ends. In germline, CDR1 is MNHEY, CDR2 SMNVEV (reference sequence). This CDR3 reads CASSLTAPREQYF. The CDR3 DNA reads TGTGCCAGCAGTCTTACAGCCCCTCGCGAGCAGTACTTC.

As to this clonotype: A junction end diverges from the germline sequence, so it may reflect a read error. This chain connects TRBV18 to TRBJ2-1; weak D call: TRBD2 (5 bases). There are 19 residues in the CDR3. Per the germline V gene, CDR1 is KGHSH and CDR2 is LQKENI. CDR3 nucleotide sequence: TGTGCCAGCTCACCACGTGCATCTAATAATAGGCTCGGGAACAACGAGCTGTTCTTC. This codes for CASSPRASNNRLGNNELFF.

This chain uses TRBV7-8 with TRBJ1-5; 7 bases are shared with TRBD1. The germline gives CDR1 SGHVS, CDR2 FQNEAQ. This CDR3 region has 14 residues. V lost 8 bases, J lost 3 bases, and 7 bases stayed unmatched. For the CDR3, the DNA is TGTGCCAGCGGAACAGGGGTCTTCAATCAGCCCCAGCATTTT. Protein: CASGTGVFNQPQHF.

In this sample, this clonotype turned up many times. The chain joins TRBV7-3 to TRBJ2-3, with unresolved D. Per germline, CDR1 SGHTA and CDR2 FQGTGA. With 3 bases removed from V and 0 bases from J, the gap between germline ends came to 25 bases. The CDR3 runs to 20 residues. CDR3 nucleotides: TGTGCCAGCAGCTTCACCCTCGGCCTGAGCGACCGTGCTAGCACAGATACGCAGTATTTT. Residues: CASSFTLGLSDRASTDTQYF.

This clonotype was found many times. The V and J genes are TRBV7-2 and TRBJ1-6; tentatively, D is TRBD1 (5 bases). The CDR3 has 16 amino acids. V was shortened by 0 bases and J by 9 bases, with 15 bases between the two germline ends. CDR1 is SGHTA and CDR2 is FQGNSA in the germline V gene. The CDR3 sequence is CASSLAGHSFSSPLHF. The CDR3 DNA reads TGTGCCAGCAGCTTAGCAGGACACTCCTTTTCTTCACCCCTCCACTTT.

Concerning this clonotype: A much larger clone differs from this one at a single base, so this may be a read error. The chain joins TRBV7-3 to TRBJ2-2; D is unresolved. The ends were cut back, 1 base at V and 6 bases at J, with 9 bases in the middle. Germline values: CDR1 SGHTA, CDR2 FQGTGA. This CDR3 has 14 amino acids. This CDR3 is CASSLMFGSGELFF. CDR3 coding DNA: TGTGCCAGCAGCTTAATGTTCGGGTCCGGGGAGCTGTTTTTT.

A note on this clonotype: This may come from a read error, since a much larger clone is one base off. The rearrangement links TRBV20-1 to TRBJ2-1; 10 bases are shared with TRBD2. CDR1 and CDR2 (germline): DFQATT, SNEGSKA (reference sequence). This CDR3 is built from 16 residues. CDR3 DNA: TGCTGTGCTAGAGGGGCTAGCGGGAGTGTTTACAATGAGCAGTTCTTC. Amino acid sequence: CCARGASGSVYNEQFF.

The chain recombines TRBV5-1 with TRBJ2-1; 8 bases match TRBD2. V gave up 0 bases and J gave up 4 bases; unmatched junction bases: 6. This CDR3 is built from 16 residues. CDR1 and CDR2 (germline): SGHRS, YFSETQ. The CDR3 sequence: CASSLAQGLEYNEQFF. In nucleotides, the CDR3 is TGCGCCAGCAGCTTGGCCCAGGGACTAGAGTACAATGAGCAGTTCTTC.

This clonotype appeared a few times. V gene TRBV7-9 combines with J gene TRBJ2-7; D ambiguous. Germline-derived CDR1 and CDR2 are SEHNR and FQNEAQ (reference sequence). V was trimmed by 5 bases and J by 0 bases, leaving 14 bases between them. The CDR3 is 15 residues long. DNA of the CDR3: TGTGCCAGCAGCCTCGACTGGTCCAGCTCCTACGAGCAGTACTTC. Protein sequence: CASSLDWSSSYEQYF. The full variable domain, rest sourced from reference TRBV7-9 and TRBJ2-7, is DTGVSQNPRHKITKRGQNVTFRCDPISEHNRLYWYRQTLGQGPEFLTYFQNEAQLEKSRLLSDRFSAERPKGSFSTLEIQRTEQGDSAMYLCASSLDWSSSYEQYFGPGTRLTVT.

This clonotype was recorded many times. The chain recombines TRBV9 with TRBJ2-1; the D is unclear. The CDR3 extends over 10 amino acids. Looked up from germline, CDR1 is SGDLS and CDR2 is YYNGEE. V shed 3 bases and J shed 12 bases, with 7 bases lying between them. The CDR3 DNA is TGTGCCAGCAGCGGACCCTGGCAGTTCTTC. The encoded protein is CASSGPWQFF.

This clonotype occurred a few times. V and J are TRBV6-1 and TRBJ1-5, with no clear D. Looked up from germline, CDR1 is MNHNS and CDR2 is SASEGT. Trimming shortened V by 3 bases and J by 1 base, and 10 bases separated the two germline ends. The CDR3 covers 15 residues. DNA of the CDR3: TGTGCCAGCAGTGAGACGACCCAGAGCAATCAGCCCCAGCATTTT. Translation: CASSETTQSNQPQHF.

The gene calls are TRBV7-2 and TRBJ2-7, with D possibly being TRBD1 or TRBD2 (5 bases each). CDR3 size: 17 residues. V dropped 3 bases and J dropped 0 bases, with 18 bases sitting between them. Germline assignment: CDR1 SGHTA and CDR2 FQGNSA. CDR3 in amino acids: CASSFNRWDLYSYEQYF. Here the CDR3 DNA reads TGTGCCAGCAGCTTTAACCGGTGGGACCTCTACTCCTACGAGCAGTACTTC.

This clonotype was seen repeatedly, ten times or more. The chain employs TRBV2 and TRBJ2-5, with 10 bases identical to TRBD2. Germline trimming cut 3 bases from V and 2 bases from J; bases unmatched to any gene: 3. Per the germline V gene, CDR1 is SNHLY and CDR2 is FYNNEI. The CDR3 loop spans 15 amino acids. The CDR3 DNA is TGTGCCAGCAGTGACCAACTAGCGGGACAAGAGACCCAGTACTTC. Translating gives CASSDQLAGQETQYF.

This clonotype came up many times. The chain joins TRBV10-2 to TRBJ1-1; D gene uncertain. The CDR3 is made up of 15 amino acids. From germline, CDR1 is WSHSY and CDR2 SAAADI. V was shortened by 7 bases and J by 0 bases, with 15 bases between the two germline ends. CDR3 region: CASIRDGYMNTEAFF. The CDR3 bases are TGCGCCAGCATAAGAGATGGCTATATGAACACTGAAGCTTTCTTT.

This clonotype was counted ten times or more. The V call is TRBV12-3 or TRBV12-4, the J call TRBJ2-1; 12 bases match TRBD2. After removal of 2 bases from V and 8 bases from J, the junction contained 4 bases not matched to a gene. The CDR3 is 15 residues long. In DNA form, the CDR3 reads TGTGCCAGCAGTTTACTAGCGGGAGGGGTCGATGAGCAGTTCTTC. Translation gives CASSLLAGGVDEQFF.

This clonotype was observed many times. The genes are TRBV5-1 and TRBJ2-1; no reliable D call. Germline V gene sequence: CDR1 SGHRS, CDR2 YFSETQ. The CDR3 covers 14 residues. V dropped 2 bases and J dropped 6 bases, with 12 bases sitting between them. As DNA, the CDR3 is TGCGCCAGCAGCTTAAAACTTGGGGTCAATGAGCAGTTCTTC. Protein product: CASSLKLGVNEQFF.

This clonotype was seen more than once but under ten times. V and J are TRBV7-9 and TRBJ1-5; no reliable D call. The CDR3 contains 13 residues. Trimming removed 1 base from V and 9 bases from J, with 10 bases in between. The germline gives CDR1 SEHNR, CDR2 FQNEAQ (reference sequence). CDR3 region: CASSLGPTGPQHF. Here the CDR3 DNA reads TGTGCCAGCAGCTTAGGCCCGACGGGGCCCCAGCATTTT.

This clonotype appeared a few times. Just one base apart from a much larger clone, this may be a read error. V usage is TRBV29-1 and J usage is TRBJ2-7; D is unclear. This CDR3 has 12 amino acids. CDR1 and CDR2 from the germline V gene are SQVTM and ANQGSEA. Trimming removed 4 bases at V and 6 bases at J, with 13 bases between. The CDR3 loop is CSVATWASEQYF. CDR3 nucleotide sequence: TGCAGCGTTGCAACTTGGGCCTCCGAGCAGTACTTC.

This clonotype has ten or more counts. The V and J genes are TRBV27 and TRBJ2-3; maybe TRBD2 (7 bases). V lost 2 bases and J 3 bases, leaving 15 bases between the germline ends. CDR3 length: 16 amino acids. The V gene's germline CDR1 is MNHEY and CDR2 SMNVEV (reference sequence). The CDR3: CASSLRGARGTDTQYF. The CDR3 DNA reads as TGTGCCAGCAGTTTACGGGGGGCCCGCGGTACAGATACGCAGTATTTT.

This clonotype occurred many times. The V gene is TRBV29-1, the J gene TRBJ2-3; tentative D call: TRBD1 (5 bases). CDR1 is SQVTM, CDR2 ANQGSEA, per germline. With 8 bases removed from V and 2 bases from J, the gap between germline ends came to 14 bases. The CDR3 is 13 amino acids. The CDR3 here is CSKRGSFTDTQYF. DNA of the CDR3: TGCAGCAAAAGGGGCAGTTTCACAGATACGCAGTATTTT.

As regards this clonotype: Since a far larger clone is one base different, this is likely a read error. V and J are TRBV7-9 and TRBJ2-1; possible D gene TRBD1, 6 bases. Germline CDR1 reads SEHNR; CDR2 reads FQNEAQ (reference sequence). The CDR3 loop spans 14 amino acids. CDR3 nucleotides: TGTGCCAGCGGCTTTCCCCGGGACAACAATGAGCAGTTCTTC. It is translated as CASGFPRDNNEQFF.

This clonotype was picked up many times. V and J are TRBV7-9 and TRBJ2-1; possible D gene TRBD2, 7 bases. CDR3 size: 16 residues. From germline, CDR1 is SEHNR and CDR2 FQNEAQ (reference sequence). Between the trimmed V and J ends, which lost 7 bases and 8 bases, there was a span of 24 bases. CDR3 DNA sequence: TGTGCCAGCACCCTGGGGGCGGGAGTAATTTTTTATGAGCAGTTCTTC. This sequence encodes CASTLGAGVIFYEQFF.

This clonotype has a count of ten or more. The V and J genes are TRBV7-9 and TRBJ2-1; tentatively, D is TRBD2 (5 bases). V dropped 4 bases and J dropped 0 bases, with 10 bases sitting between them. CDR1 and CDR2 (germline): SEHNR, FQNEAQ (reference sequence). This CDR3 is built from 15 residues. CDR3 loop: CASSSPGSSYNEQFF. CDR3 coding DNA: TGTGCCAGCAGCTCCCCGGGGAGCTCCTACAATGAGCAGTTCTTC.

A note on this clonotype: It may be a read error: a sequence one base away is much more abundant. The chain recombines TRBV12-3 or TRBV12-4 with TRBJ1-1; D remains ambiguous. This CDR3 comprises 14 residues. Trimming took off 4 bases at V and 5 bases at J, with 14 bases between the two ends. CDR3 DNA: TGTGCCAGCAGTTCGACCGCGACGTTTACTGAAGCTTTCTTT. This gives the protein CASSSTATFTEAFF.

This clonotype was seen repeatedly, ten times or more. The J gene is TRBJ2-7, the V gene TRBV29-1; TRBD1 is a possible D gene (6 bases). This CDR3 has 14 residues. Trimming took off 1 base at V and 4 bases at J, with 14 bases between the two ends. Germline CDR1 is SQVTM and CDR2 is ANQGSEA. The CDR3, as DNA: TGCAGCGTTGAAGCCACGGACAGTGAGTACGAGCAGTACTTC. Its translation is CSVEATDSEYEQYF.

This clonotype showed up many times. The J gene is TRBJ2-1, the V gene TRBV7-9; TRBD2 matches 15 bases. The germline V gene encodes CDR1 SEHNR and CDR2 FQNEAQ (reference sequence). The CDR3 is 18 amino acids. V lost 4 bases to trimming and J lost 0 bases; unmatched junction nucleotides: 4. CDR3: CASSSGLAGGHSYNEQFF. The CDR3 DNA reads TGTGCCAGCAGCTCGGGACTAGCGGGAGGACACTCCTACAATGAGCAGTTCTTC.

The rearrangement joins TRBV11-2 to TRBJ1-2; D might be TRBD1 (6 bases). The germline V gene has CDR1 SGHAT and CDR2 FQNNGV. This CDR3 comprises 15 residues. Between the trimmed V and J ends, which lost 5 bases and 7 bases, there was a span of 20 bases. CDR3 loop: CASSPDLAGAGGYTF. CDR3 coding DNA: TGTGCCAGCAGCCCTGACTTGGCAGGGGCAGGTGGCTACACCTTC.

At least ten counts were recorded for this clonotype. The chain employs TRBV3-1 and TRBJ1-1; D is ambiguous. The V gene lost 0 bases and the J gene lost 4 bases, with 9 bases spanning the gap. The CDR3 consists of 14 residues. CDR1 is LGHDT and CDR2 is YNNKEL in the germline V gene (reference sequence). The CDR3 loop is CASSQDKKGTEAFF. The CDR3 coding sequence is TGTGCCAGCAGCCAAGATAAAAAGGGCACTGAAGCTTTCTTT.